Presented here are 18 T cell receptor beta chains from one specimen sequenced in a study of cytomegalovirus exposure and HLA in healthy donors. The PCR used 60 Vbeta and 13 Jbeta primers. TCRdb keeps only in-frame clones here, not all; method: immunoSEQ multiplex PCR. The table lists about 200,000 clones, about 80% of them singletons. The sequenced material came from PBMCs. Receptors originate from a woman aged 25 to 39 in good health and CMV-seronegative.

This chain joins TRBV6-1 and TRBJ1-4, with 10 bases matching TRBD1. Germline assignment: CDR1 MNHNS and CDR2 SASEGT. This CDR3 comprises 17 residues. The V and J ends lost 2 bases and 10 bases, in that order; junction bases with no gene match: 13. CDR3: CASSELLFGTGVLKLFF. CDR3 nucleotide sequence: TGTGCCAGCAGTGAACTTCTTTTCGGGACAGGGGTATTAAAACTGTTTTTT.

The chain carries TRBV29-1 and TRBJ2-7; 7 bases are shared with TRBD1. Germline-derived CDR1 and CDR2 are SQVTM and ANQGSEA. The ends lost 7 bases at V and 5 bases at J; junction bases unmatched: 11. The CDR3 contains 13 residues. Written as DNA, the CDR3 is TGCAGCGCTCTCAGACAGGGTCGAGACGAGCAGTACTTC. As protein: CSALRQGRDEQYF.

V is TRBV5-1 and J is TRBJ2-1; 7 nucleotides agree with TRBD1. In germline, CDR1 is SGHRS, CDR2 YFSETQ. The CDR3 sequence is 12 residues long. The ends lost 7 bases at V and 6 bases at J; junction bases unmatched: 4. CDR3 residues: CASQGETNEQFF. In DNA, the CDR3 is TGCGCCAGCCAGGGGGAGACCAATGAGCAGTTCTTC.

On this clone: In the same sample, other DNA sequences code for this CDR3. The chain is built from TRBV5-4 and TRBJ2-3; 13 nucleotides line up with TRBD2. Germline CDR1 is SGHNT and CDR2 is YYREEE (reference sequence). The CDR3 runs 16 residues. V lost 4 bases to trimming and J lost 3 bases; unmatched junction nucleotides: 5. The CDR3 sequence: CASSAGLAGVTDTQYF. CDR3 nucleotides: TGTGCCAGCAGCGCCGGACTAGCGGGAGTTACAGATACGCAGTATTTT.

This clone showed up just a few times. The chain carries TRBV4-1 and TRBJ2-7; no reliable D call. V gave up 1 base and J gave up 1 base, with 8 bases separating them. The CDR3 is made up of 14 amino acids. Per the germline V gene, CDR1 is MGHRA and CDR2 is YSYEKL. CDR3 residues: CASSQAATSYEQYF. The DNA for the CDR3 is TGCGCCAGCAGCCAAGCTGCCACATCCTACGAGCAGTACTTC.

Regarding this clone: The junction departs from germline at one end; a sequencing error may be responsible. The rearrangement uses TRBV7-9 and TRBJ1-6; D is perhaps TRBD1 (6 bases). The CDR3 runs to 16 residues. The germline gives CDR1 SEHNR, CDR2 FQNEAQ (reference sequence). In DNA form, the CDR3 reads TGTTCCAGCAGCTTGGGGGGGCCCTCCTATAATTCACCCCTCCACTTT. Amino acids: CSSSLGGPSYNSPLHF.

The chain is built from TRBV19 and TRBJ2-1, with TRBD2 matching 12 bases. The CDR3 spans 17 residues. In germline, CDR1 is LNHDA, CDR2 SQIVND (reference sequence). Trimming removed 4 bases from V and 4 bases from J; junction bases left unmatched: 8. The chain's CDR3 is CASSTLAGGYRYNEQFF. The CDR3 region has the DNA TGTGCCAGTAGTACCCTAGCGGGGGGGTATCGGTACAATGAGCAGTTCTTC. Full variable domain (missing parts from reference TRBV19 and TRBJ2-1): DGGITQSPKYLFRKEGQNVTLSCEQNLNHDAMYWYRQDPGQGLRLIYYSQIVNDFQKGDIAEGYSVSREKKESFPLTVTSAQKNPTAFYLCASSTLAGGYRYNEQFFGPGTRLTVL.

This clone showed up just once. This rearrangement joins TRBV4-1 to TRBJ1-2; TRBD1 matches at 9 bases. Trimming removed 5 bases from V and 5 bases from J; junction bases left unmatched: 6. CDR1 and CDR2 (germline): MGHRA, YSYEKL. The CDR3 runs 14 residues. The CDR3 sequence: CASSSIQGAYGYTF. The CDR3 coding sequence is TGCGCCAGCAGCTCTATACAGGGGGCATATGGCTACACCTTC.

V is TRBV7-9 and J is TRBJ2-5, with TRBD1 as a possible D gene (6 bases). V gave up 7 bases and J gave up 2 bases, with 14 bases separating them. The germline CDR1 and CDR2 sequences are SEHNR and FQNEAQ (reference sequence). The CDR3 runs to 14 residues. Here the CDR3 reads CASTTGWKQETQYF. The CDR3 nucleotides are TGTGCCAGCACGACAGGTTGGAAGCAAGAGACCCAGTACTTC.

This clone was picked up one time. The rearrangement links TRBV5-6 to TRBJ1-2; D unclear. This CDR3 is built from 14 residues. Germline CDR1 is SGHDT and CDR2 is YYEEEE. Trimming took 1 base from V and 1 from J, leaving 8 bases between them. The CDR3 protein is CASSLFTDNYGYTF. CDR3 DNA: TGTGCCAGCAGCTTGTTTACAGATAACTATGGCTACACCTTC.

This clone was picked up one time. This chain links TRBV5-3 with TRBJ2-2, with a tentative D call TRBD2 (5 bases). TRBV5-3 belongs to the ORF category, with a function that is uncertain. Trimming removed 7 bases from V and 3 bases from J, with 16 bases in between. The CDR3 is 15 amino acids. CDR3 nucleotide sequence: TGTGCCAGAGAACCGGCTAGCTCGGACACCGGGGAGCTGTTTTTT. Encoded protein: CAREPASSDTGELFF.

This chain joins TRBV19 and TRBJ2-3, with D unresolved. Per the germline V gene, CDR1 is LNHDA and CDR2 is SQIVND (reference sequence). The CDR3 sequence is 14 residues long. V lost 1 base and J 2 bases, leaving 7 bases between the germline ends. Here the CDR3 reads CASSIVGATDTQYF. The DNA for the CDR3 is TGTGCCAGTAGTATAGTCGGAGCCACAGATACGCAGTATTTT.

This clone has only a few counts. The rearrangement joins TRBV30 to TRBJ1-1, with 7 bases matching TRBD1. CDR1 is GTSNPN and CDR2 is SVGIG in the germline V gene (reference sequence). V lost 3 bases to trimming and J lost 6 bases; unmatched junction nucleotides: 13. The CDR3 is 15 amino acids. CDR3 DNA: TGTGCCTGGAGCGACCCCCTCGACAGGGTCCCTGAAGCTTTCTTT. Its protein product is CAWSDPLDRVPEAFF.

The CDR3 here is CASRGWSSGSNGYTF. Here the CDR3 DNA reads TGTGCCAGCAGAGGCTGGTCGTCGGGGAGCAATGGCTACACCTTC. The chain combines TRBV6-5 with TRBJ1-2; no reliable D call. The V end was cut by 6 bases, the J end by 6 bases, with 20 bases between. From germline, CDR1 is MNHEY and CDR2 SVGAGI. The CDR3 consists of 15 residues.

This rearrangement joins TRBV6-4 to TRBJ2-1; 8 bases match TRBD1. Germline V lookup: CDR1 MRHNA, CDR2 SNTAGT. The CDR3 consists of 15 residues. V was clipped by 4 bases and J by 7 bases; unmatched bases: 9. CDR3 sequence (DNA): TGTGCCAGCAGTGTCTCGCAGGGGGCAGGGAATGAGCAGTTCTTC. This sequence encodes CASSVSQGAGNEQFF.

The chain is built from TRBV4-1 and TRBJ2-5, with 11 bases lining up with TRBD2. The length of the CDR3 is 15 residues. CDR1 MGHRA and CDR2 YSYEKL come from the germline V gene. V was pared by 3 bases and J by 3 bases, with 3 bases of the junction left unmatched. For the CDR3, the DNA is TGCGCCAGCAGCCATCCGGGACTAGCGGAAGAGACCCAGTACTTC. Protein: CASSHPGLAEETQYF.

This chain joins TRBV5-1 and TRBJ2-2, with 8 bases identical to TRBD1. This CDR3 contains 14 residues. Looked up from germline, CDR1 is SGHRS and CDR2 is YFSETQ. Trimming cost V 9 bases and J 6 bases; bases outside gene matches: 10. CDR3 region: CATSEAGGPGELFF. The CDR3 DNA is TGCGCCACCTCAGAAGCAGGGGGCCCCGGGGAGCTGTTTTTT.

This chain joins TRBV11-2 and TRBJ1-6; D is unclear. CDR1 is SGHAT, CDR2 FQNNGV, per germline. Trimming took 1 base from V and 9 from J, leaving 4 bases between them. This CDR3 is built from 12 residues. The CDR3 reads CASSLGASPLHF. The DNA for the CDR3 is TGTGCCAGCAGCTTAGGAGCTTCACCCCTCCACTTT.